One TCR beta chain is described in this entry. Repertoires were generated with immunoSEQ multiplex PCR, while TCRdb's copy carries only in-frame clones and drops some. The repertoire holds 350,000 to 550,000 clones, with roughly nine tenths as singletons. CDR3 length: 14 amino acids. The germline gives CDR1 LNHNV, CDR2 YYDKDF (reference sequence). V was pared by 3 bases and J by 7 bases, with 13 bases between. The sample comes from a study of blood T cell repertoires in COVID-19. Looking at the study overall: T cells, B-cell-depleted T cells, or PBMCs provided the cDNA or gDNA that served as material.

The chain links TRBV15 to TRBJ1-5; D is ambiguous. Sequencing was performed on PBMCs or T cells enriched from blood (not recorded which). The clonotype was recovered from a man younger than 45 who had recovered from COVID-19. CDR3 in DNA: TGTGCCACCAGCAGGACCCCCTCTAGGCAGCCCCAGCATTTT. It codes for CATSRTPSRQPQHF.